These 27 T cell receptor beta chains originate from one sample sequenced in a study of cytomegalovirus exposure and HLA in healthy donors. In the PCR, 60 Vbeta and 13 Jbeta primers were used. The data were produced by immunoSEQ multiplex PCR, yet TCRdb's version contains in-frame clones alone and is incomplete. Here the sample spans under 150,000 clones, 75% to 80% being singletons. Sequenced material: PBMCs. Receptors were obtained from a woman aged 40 to 49 in good health and CMV-seropositive.

CDR3 residues: CASSPQGPTGELFF. Written as DNA, the CDR3 is TGTGCCAGCAGCCCACAGGGGCCCACCGGGGAGCTGTTTTTT. The rearrangement links TRBV14 to TRBJ2-2; TRBD1 aligns across 7 bases. Germline V CDR1 and CDR2: SGHDN, FVKESK. The CDR3 has 14 amino acids. With 4 bases clipped from V and 4 bases from J, the junction kept 3 bases outside the gene matches.

Comment on this clone: Other DNA sequences in this specimen translate into the identical CDR3. V gene TRBV4-1 combines with J gene TRBJ2-7; the match to TRBD1 covers 12 bases. There are 14 residues in the CDR3. V was pared by 3 bases and J by 4 bases, with 1 base of the junction left unmatched. Looked up from germline, CDR1 is MGHRA and CDR2 is YSYEKL. CDR3 coding DNA: TGCGCCAGCAGCCAGGGACAGGGGGCTTACGAGCAGTACTTC. Translating gives CASSQGQGAYEQYF.

V usage is TRBV4-1 and J usage is TRBJ2-7, with 11 bases lining up with TRBD2. Germline values: CDR1 MGHRA, CDR2 YSYEKL. V lost 6 bases to trimming and J lost 2 bases; unmatched junction nucleotides: 15. The CDR3 has 18 residues. CDR3 residues: CASSRAGLAAYLTYEQYF. In DNA, the CDR3 is TGCGCCAGCAGTCGCGCGGGACTAGCGGCTTATCTTACCTACGAGCAGTACTTC.

V usage is TRBV6-1 and J usage is TRBJ2-5; TRBD2 matches at 12 bases. The CDR3 length is 15 residues. The germline V gene encodes CDR1 MNHNS and CDR2 SASEGT. The trim removed 2 bases at V and 2 bases at J, leaving 0 bases unmatched. The CDR3 coding sequence is TGTGCCAGCAGTGAACTAGCGGGAGGGCAAGAGACCCAGTACTTC. Protein: CASSELAGGQETQYF.

The V and J genes are TRBV4-1 and TRBJ2-5, with TRBD1 matching over 7 bases. The CDR3 contains 15 residues. The junction had 3 bases not matched to a gene; V was cut back by 1 base and J by 1 base. Germline CDR1 reads MGHRA; CDR2 reads YSYEKL. The CDR3 loop is CASSQARDSQETQYF. DNA for the CDR3: TGCGCCAGCAGCCAAGCCCGGGACAGCCAAGAGACCCAGTACTTC.

This clone was observed once. V gene TRBV9 combines with J gene TRBJ1-1; perhaps TRBD1 as D (5 bases). The CDR3 extends over 13 amino acids. CDR1 and CDR2 from the germline V gene are SGDLS and YYNGEE. The ends were cut back, 5 bases at V and 0 bases at J, with 8 bases in the middle. CDR3 nucleotides: TGTGCCAGCAGTGCGACAGTGAACACTGAAGCTTTCTTT. Protein sequence: CASSATVNTEAFF.

In this sample, this clone turned up once. This chain uses TRBV14 with TRBJ2-1, with TRBD2 identical over 14 bases. Germline CDR1 reads SGHDN; CDR2 reads FVKESK. The CDR3 runs 17 residues. V trimming: 1 base; J trimming: 3 bases; junction bases outside the gene matches: 2. CDR3 bases: TGTGCCAGCAGCCAAGCCGGGACTAGCGGGAGCTACAATGAGCAGTTCTTC. Translation: CASSQAGTSGSYNEQFF.

This rearrangement joins TRBV5-1 to TRBJ2-7; 10 positions agree with TRBD1. V lost 4 bases and J lost 5; bases outside the gene matches: 12. Per germline, CDR1 SGHRS and CDR2 YFSETQ. This CDR3 is 16 amino acids long. The CDR3 reads CASSLPTGGAPHEQYF. The CDR3 DNA reads TGCGCCAGCAGCCTCCCGACAGGGGGCGCGCCCCACGAGCAGTACTTC.

Remarks on this clone: The junction does not match germline at one end; this may be a read error. The chain joins TRBV7-9 to TRBJ1-1; the D gene is possibly TRBD1 (5 bases). This CDR3 contains 12 residues. The germline gives CDR1 SEHNR, CDR2 FQNEAQ (reference sequence). CDR3 nucleotide sequence: TGTTCCAGCAGCTTAGTAGGGGTTGAAGCTTTCTTT. Amino acid sequence: CSSSLVGVEAFF.

The J gene is TRBJ2-7, the V gene TRBV5-6, with 7 bases identical to TRBD1. The CDR3 totals 19 residues. V dropped 3 bases and J dropped 5; count of bases not matched to a gene: 23. Per germline, CDR1 SGHDT and CDR2 YYEEEE. CDR3 in DNA: TGTGCCAGCAGCTCGCGGACAGGCCTCGGGGCTGTTTTCCGCCACGAGCAGTACTTC. Its translation is CASSSRTGLGAVFRHEQYF.

The CDR3: CASSLPDSWETQYF. Written as DNA, the CDR3 is TGCGCCAGCAGCCTACCGGACAGTTGGGAGACCCAGTACTTC. V is TRBV4-1 and J is TRBJ2-5; possible D gene TRBD1, 6 bases. Between the trimmed V and J ends, which lost 4 bases and 5 bases, there was a span of 14 bases. Germline V CDR1 and CDR2: MGHRA, YSYEKL. CDR3 length: 14 amino acids.

The chain links TRBV7-9 to TRBJ2-1; 14 nucleotides align to TRBD2. After removal of 5 bases from V and 12 bases from J, the junction contained 9 bases not matched to a gene. Germline V gene data show CDR1 as SEHNR and CDR2 as FQNEAQ (reference sequence). The CDR3 is made up of 15 amino acids. The CDR3 reads CASSPLGTSGRLQFF. As DNA, the CDR3 is TGTGCCAGCAGCCCTTTGGGGACTAGCGGGAGATTGCAGTTCTTC.

V and J are TRBV19 and TRBJ2-7; 7 bases are shared with TRBD2. Germline trimming cut 4 bases from V and 3 bases from J; bases unmatched to any gene: 6. In germline, CDR1 is LNHDA, CDR2 SQIVND (reference sequence). CDR3 length: 14 residues. For the CDR3, the DNA is TGTGCCAGTAGTAGGCGGCGGGAGAGCTACGAGCAGTACTTC. The encoded protein is CASSRRRESYEQYF.

The V call is TRBV28, the J call TRBJ1-4; TRBD1 aligns across 7 bases. Germline-derived CDR1 and CDR2 are MDHEN and SYDVKM. The CDR3 loop spans 15 amino acids. V was clipped by 4 bases and J by 4 bases; unmatched bases: 6. CDR3 DNA sequence: TGTGCCAGCAGTTCGACCGGGACAGTTAATGAAAAACTGTTTTTT. Amino acids: CASSSTGTVNEKLFF.

CDR3 nucleotides: TGTGCCAGCAGTGGAGTGACAGGGGGGAATCAGCCCCAGCATTTT. As protein: CASSGVTGGNQPQHF. The chain employs TRBV2 and TRBJ1-5; TRBD1 matches 9 bases. In germline, CDR1 is SNHLY, CDR2 FYNNEI. CDR3 length: 15 residues. Trimming took 4 bases from V and 4 from J; bases not matched to a gene: 5.

The V call is TRBV6-5, the J call TRBJ1-1; D is undetermined. CDR1 is MNHEY, CDR2 SVGAGI, per germline. Trimming pared 8 bases from V and 1 base from J, leaving 14 bases between. The CDR3 length is 14 residues. The CDR3 region is CASSRGHGNTEAFF. CDR3 coding DNA: TGTGCCAGCTCCCGTGGGCACGGGAACACTGAAGCTTTCTTT.

This chain joins TRBV4-2 and TRBJ2-3; the match to TRBD1 covers 10 bases. This CDR3 region has 16 residues. Germline loops: CDR1 LGHNA, CDR2 YNFKEQ. J gave up 4 bases and V 1 base, and 5 bases lay outside the gene matches. CDR3 sequence (DNA): TGTGCCAGCAGCCAAGGGGTAGGACAGGGGGCAGATACGCAGTATTTT. Translated: CASSQGVGQGADTQYF.

This clone was detected a few times. This sequence joins TRBV5-4 and TRBJ2-3, with D unclear. Germline V gene sequence: CDR1 SGHNT, CDR2 YYREEE (reference sequence). The V end lost 4 bases, the J end lost 2 bases, and 5 bases lay between the germline ends. This CDR3 spans 12 amino acids. The CDR3, as DNA: TGTGCCAGCAGCCAGGACACAGATACGCAGTATTTT. Protein product: CASSQDTDTQYF.

The chain joins TRBV6-1 to TRBJ1-2; 12 positions match TRBD1. V gave up 3 bases and J gave up 8 bases; unmatched junction bases: 4. Germline CDR1 and CDR2: MNHNS and SASEGT. The CDR3 runs 14 residues. Here the CDR3 reads CASSEGTGGTGYTF. The CDR3 nucleotides are TGTGCCAGCAGTGAGGGGACAGGGGGCACGGGCTACACCTTC.

The CDR3 DNA is TGTGCCAGCAGCTTGGGGACTAGCGGGAATCTCTACGAGCAGTACTTC. Encoded protein: CASSLGTSGNLYEQYF. This rearrangement joins TRBV5-4 to TRBJ2-7; TRBD2 matches 12 bases. Germline V gene data show CDR1 as SGHNT and CDR2 as YYREEE (reference sequence). Germline trimming cut 0 bases from V and 3 bases from J; bases unmatched to any gene: 4. The CDR3 contains 16 residues. Supplemented by reference TRBV5-4 and TRBJ2-7, the full variable domain reads ETGVTQSPTHLIKTRGQQVTLRCSSQSGHNTVSWYQQALGQGPQFIFQYYREEENGRGNFPPRFSGLQFPNYSSELNVNALELDDSALYLCASSLGTSGNLYEQYFGPGTRLTVT.

The chain carries TRBV6-5 and TRBJ2-7, with 9 nucleotides matching TRBD2. This CDR3 is 14 amino acids long. V was pared by 5 bases and J by 2 bases, with 4 bases of the junction left unmatched. Germline V gene lookup returns CDR1 MNHEY and CDR2 SVGAGI. The CDR3 is CASSPGTSTYEQYF. For the CDR3, the DNA is TGTGCCAGCAGTCCCGGGACTAGCACCTACGAGCAGTACTTC.

This rearrangement joins TRBV6-5 to TRBJ1-1; D gene ambiguous. Germline CDR1 reads MNHEY; CDR2 reads SVGAGI. Trimming pared 6 bases from V and 8 bases from J, leaving 10 bases between. The CDR3 is 11 amino acids. The chain's CDR3 is CASSTSREAFF. The DNA of the CDR3 is TGTGCCAGCAGCACGTCCCGGGAAGCTTTCTTT.

The CDR3 loop reads CASSNLAGGGREQFF. The CDR3 region has the DNA TGTGCCAGCAGCAACTTAGCGGGAGGGGGCCGAGAGCAGTTCTTC. The chain couples TRBV5-6 to TRBJ2-1; 11 bases are a match to TRBD2. The CDR3 is 15 amino acids. Germline V gene data show CDR1 as SGHDT and CDR2 as YYEEEE. Unmatched junction bases numbered 10, after V lost 4 bases and J lost 10 bases.

The chain combines TRBV2 with TRBJ1-5, with 11 bases aligning to TRBD1. V shed 6 bases and J 7 bases; nucleotides not matched to a gene: 2. The CDR3 sequence is 13 residues long. Germline loops: CDR1 SNHLY, CDR2 FYNNEI. CDR3 sequence: CASRGQGEQPQHF. The DNA of the CDR3 is TGTGCCAGCAGGGGACAGGGGGAACAGCCCCAGCATTTT.

This clone turned up a few times. V usage is TRBV19 and J usage is TRBJ2-7; D is uncertain. The V gene's germline CDR1 is LNHDA and CDR2 SQIVND (reference sequence). There are 16 residues in the CDR3. V lost 3 bases to trimming and J lost 4 bases, with 19 bases between them. CDR3 DNA: TGTGCCAGTAGTATTGAGGTATCCACGGTGGGTTACGAGCAGTACTTC. Its translation is CASSIEVSTVGYEQYF.

This chain connects TRBV11-2 to TRBJ1-1, with TRBD1 identical over 7 bases. The CDR3 is made up of 15 amino acids. After removal of 4 bases from V and 0 bases from J, the junction contained 5 bases not matched to a gene. Germline CDR1 SGHAT, CDR2 FQNNGV. The CDR3 DNA reads as TGTGCCAGCAGCTCGAGGGGGCCCCTGAACACTGAAGCTTTCTTT. Its translation: CASSSRGPLNTEAFF.

This sequence joins TRBV5-4 and TRBJ2-5; maybe TRBD2 (6 bases). In germline, CDR1 is SGHNT, CDR2 YYREEE (reference sequence). With 2 bases removed from V and 0 bases from J, the gap between germline ends came to 11 bases. The CDR3 extends over 15 amino acids. The CDR3 nucleotides are TGTGCCAGCAGCTTAGGGCGGGGAGACCAAGAGACCCAGTACTTC. Its protein is CASSLGRGDQETQYF.